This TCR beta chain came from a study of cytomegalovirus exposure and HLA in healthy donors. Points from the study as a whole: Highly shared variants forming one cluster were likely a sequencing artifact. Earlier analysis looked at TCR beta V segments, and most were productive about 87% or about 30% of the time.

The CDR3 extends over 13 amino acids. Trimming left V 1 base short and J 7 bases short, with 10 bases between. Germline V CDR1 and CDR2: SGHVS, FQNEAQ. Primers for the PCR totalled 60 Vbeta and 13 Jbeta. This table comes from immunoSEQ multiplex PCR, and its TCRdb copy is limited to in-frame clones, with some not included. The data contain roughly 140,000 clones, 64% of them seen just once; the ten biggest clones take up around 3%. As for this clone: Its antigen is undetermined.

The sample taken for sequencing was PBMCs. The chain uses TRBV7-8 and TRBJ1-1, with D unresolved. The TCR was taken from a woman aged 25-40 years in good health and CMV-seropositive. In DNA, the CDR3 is TGTGCCAGCAGCTTAGAGCTGACATTTGAAGCTTTCTTT. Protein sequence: CASSLELTFEAFF.